This is a list of T cell receptor beta chains from one sample in a study of T cell repertoires and HLA-DP antigens. No antigen has been identified for these receptors. The method was immunoSEQ multiplex PCR; TCRdb's version includes in-frame clones alone and lacks a portion of them. The sample records about 73,000 clones, around 80% being singletons. Input material: CD4+ T cells from PBMCs. The receptors come from a man between 60 and 75 years old in good health and CMV-seronegative. Each CDR3 is given with its conserved first and last residue. A D gene is named only where the DNA matches it firmly. The listing skips clone size in some rows; elsewhere it reads once, few, many or a size class.

cdr3_aa,cdr3_nt,v_call,j_call,clone_size,d_call
CASSVAGPPREFF,TGTGCCAGCAGTGTAGCGGGGCCTCCCCGGGAGTTCTTC,TRBV6-1,TRBJ2-1,NA,TRBD2
CASSFVGDNEKLFF,TGCGCCAGCAGCTTCGTGGGGGATAATGAAAAACTGTTTTTT,TRBV5-1,TRBJ1-4,NA,NA
CAISESLGEKLFF,TGTGCCATCAGTGAGTCGTTGGGGGAAAAACTGTTTTTT,TRBV10-3,TRBJ1-4,NA,NA
CASSSLGSGIGGELFF,TGTGCCAGCAGCTCCCTGGGGTCCGGGATTGGCGGGGAGCTGTTTTTT,TRBV7-8,TRBJ2-2,NA,NA
CASSFSGGSNTGELFF,TGTGCCAGCAGCTTTAGCGGGGGGTCGAACACCGGGGAGCTGTTTTTT,TRBV7-2,TRBJ2-2,once,TRBD2
CASSFGQGGTQYF,TGTGCCAGCAGCTTCGGACAGGGCGGTACGCAGTATTTT,TRBV7-2,TRBJ2-3,NA,TRBD1
CASSWSGGYEQYF,TGTGCCAGCAGCTGGTCGGGGGGCTACGAGCAGTACTTC,TRBV11-2,TRBJ2-7,NA,TRBD2
CASRPGLAEFGEQFF,TGCGCCAGCAGACCGGGACTAGCGGAGTTCGGTGAGCAGTTCTTC,TRBV10-2,TRBJ2-1,NA,TRBD2
CASSSGRGQPQHF,TGTGCCAGCAGCTCGGGAAGGGGACAGCCCCAGCATTTT,TRBV7-3,TRBJ1-5,NA,NA
CASSLEGLSTEAFF,TGTGCCAGCAGCTTAGAGGGGCTGAGCACTGAAGCTTTCTTT,TRBV11-2,TRBJ1-1,once,NA
CASSRAGLTNNEQFF,TGTGCCAGCAGCCGAGCGGGCCTTACCAACAATGAGCAGTTCTTC,TRBV9,TRBJ2-1,NA,NA
CASSVGGSTDTQYF,TGTGCCAGCAGCGTAGGCGGATCCACAGATACGCAGTATTTT,TRBV9,TRBJ2-3,NA,NA
CASRVTGGGDTEAFF,TGTGCCAGCAGGGTGACAGGGGGCGGGGACACTGAAGCTTTCTTT,TRBV6-5,TRBJ1-1,NA,TRBD1
CASSLAGRNYGYTF,TGTGCCAGCAGCTTGGCCGGGAGAAACTATGGCTACACCTTC,TRBV5-8,TRBJ1-2,NA,NA
CASLYPGIADTQYF,TGTGCCAGCCTATATCCCGGGATTGCAGATACGCAGTATTTT,TRBV2,TRBJ2-3,once,NA
CASSRGYEQYF,TGCGCCAGCAGTCGGGGCTACGAGCAGTACTTC,TRBV10-1,TRBJ2-7,NA,NA
CASSQAQGNYGYTF,TGCGCCAGCAGCCAAGCCCAGGGGAACTATGGCTACACCTTC,TRBV4-1,TRBJ1-2,medium-sized,NA
CAWAVAGEKTQYF,TGTGCCTGGGCGGTAGCGGGAGAAAAGACCCAGTACTTC,TRBV30,TRBJ2-5,NA,TRBD2
CASSQGSGDYGYTF,TGCGCCAGCAGCCAAGGTTCGGGGGACTATGGCTACACCTTC,TRBV4-3,TRBJ1-2,few,NA
CASSPGQTSTDTQYF,TGTGCCAGCAGCCCGGGACAGACTAGCACAGATACGCAGTATTTT,TRBV5-4,TRBJ2-3,NA,TRBD1
CASSGAYEQYF,TGTGCCAGCAGTGGGGCCTACGAGCAGTACTTC,TRBV28,TRBJ2-7,NA,NA
CASSGYGGTDTQYF,TGTGCCAGCAGCGGCTACGGGGGGACGGATACGCAGTATTTT,TRBV7-2,TRBJ2-3,few,TRBD2
CAWTSPGRVTEAFF,TGTGCCTGGACCTCACCGGGCAGGGTCACTGAAGCTTTCTTT,TRBV30,TRBJ1-1,NA,NA
CASSIARGSYNEQFF,TGTGCCAGTAGTATAGCGCGGGGGTCCTACAATGAGCAGTTCTTC,TRBV19,TRBJ2-1,NA,TRBD2
CASSPWAGGDTEAFF,TGTGCCAGCTCACCCTGGGCAGGCGGGGACACTGAAGCTTTCTTT,TRBV18,TRBJ1-1,NA,NA
CASSAHRGATEAFF,TGTGCCAGCAGTGCCCACAGGGGGGCGACTGAAGCTTTCTTT,TRBV25-1,TRBJ1-1,NA,TRBD1
CASSRQGLKEEKLFF,TGTGCCAGCAGCCGGCAGGGATTGAAGGAGGAAAAACTGTTTTTT,TRBV7-2,TRBJ1-4,many,NA
CASSLGGVPDIYF,TGTGCCAGCAGCTTAGGGGGGGTGCCGGACATATATTTT,TRBV7-8,TRBJ1-3,NA,NA
CASSPGLAGGQETQYF,TGTGCCAGCAGCCCTGGACTAGCGGGGGGCCAGGAGACCCAGTACTTC,TRBV4-2,TRBJ2-5,NA,TRBD2
CASRAGAENEQFF,TGTGCCAGCAGGGCAGGGGCGGAGAATGAGCAGTTCTTC,TRBV28,TRBJ2-1,few,NA
CASIGRGTGELFF,TGTGCCAGCATAGGCAGAGGCACCGGGGAGCTGTTTTTT,TRBV28,TRBJ2-2,NA,NA
CASSQPLGEGQSF,TGCGCCAGCAGCCAACCATTAGGGGAGGGACAGTCTTTT,TRBV4-1,TRBJ1-1,NA,TRBD1
CASSSVRLVIAQYF,TGTGCCAGCAGTTCTGTCCGGCTAGTTATCGCGCAGTATTTT,TRBV28,TRBJ2-3,NA,NA
CAISGRAADYNSPLHF,TGTGCCATCAGTGGAAGGGCAGCCGATTATAATTCACCCCTCCACTTT,TRBV10-3,TRBJ1-6,few,NA
CASREAGQNNEQFF,TGCGCCAGCAGGGAGGCAGGGCAGAACAATGAGCAGTTCTTC,TRBV5-1,TRBJ2-1,NA,NA
CASSYQEPYNEQFF,TGTGCCAGCAGTTACCAAGAGCCTTACAATGAGCAGTTCTTC,TRBV6-5,TRBJ2-1,NA,NA
CASSPLAGENTGELFF,TGTGCCAGCAGCCCCCTGGCAGGGGAGAACACCGGGGAGCTGTTTTTT,TRBV7-7,TRBJ2-2,once,NA
CASSPNLGPSGSKEQFF,TGTGCCAGCAGCCCTAACTTGGGCCCTAGCGGTTCAAAGGAGCAGTTCTTC,TRBV7-3,TRBJ2-1,NA,TRBD2
CATGFGLQETQYF,TGTGCCACGGGGTTCGGGTTACAAGAGACCCAGTACTTC,TRBV11-2,TRBJ2-5,NA,NA
CASSLGQGGRNQPQHF,TGTGCCAGCAGCCTGGGACAGGGAGGTCGCAATCAGCCCCAGCATTTT,TRBV7-2,TRBJ1-5,medium-sized,TRBD1
CAWDRGRYNEQFF,TGTGCCTGGGACAGGGGACGGTACAATGAGCAGTTCTTC,TRBV30,TRBJ2-1,few,TRBD1
CASSTRLAEETQYF,TGCGCCAGCAGCACCCGGTTGGCCGAAGAGACCCAGTACTTC,TRBV5-1,TRBJ2-5,NA,NA
CASSLGGTGGGYTF,TGTGCCAGCAGCTTGGGGGGGACAGGAGGCGGCTACACCTTC,TRBV5-6,TRBJ1-2,NA,TRBD1
CASSQEGRGSPNQPQHF,TGCGCCAGCAGCCAAGAGGGGAGGGGATCCCCCAATCAGCCCCAGCATTTT,TRBV4-1,TRBJ1-5,NA,NA
CASSQGGLAGGSDTQYF,TGCGCCAGCAGCCAAGGGGGACTAGCGGGAGGATCAGATACGCAGTATTTT,TRBV4-3,TRBJ2-3,NA,TRBD2
CASSEVWANTEAFF,TGTGCCAGCAGTGAAGTATGGGCGAACACTGAAGCTTTCTTT,TRBV6-1,TRBJ1-1,NA,NA
CASSLSRAGGVQETQYF,TGTGCCAGCAGCTTATCAAGGGCCGGTGGGGTCCAGGAGACCCAGTACTTC,TRBV11-2,TRBJ2-5,NA,NA